This TCR beta chain was retrieved from a study of CD8 T cells in Susac syndrome. Looking at the study overall: Blood was drawn from Susac syndrome patients while they were therapy-naive, on corticosteroids, or on intravenous immunoglobulin alone.

The study sequenced TCR beta in blood CD8+ and CD4+ T cells. General study findings and limits: Susac-specific public clones numbered more than 15 in total CD8+ repertoires (and 5 or 6 in CD8+ TEMRA repertoires).

Germline V gives CDR1 SGHNT, CDR2 YYREEE (reference sequence). J gave up 3 bases and V 0 bases, and 25 bases lay outside the gene matches. This CDR3 comprises 23 residues. Points on this clonotype: Antigen specificity is unknown.

It was with random hexamers that roughly 0.45 to 1 ug RNA was reverse transcribed. TCRdb processed the immunoSEQ multiplex PCR reads anew with MiXCR; each CDR3 protein has one entry. The sample yields 150,000 to 200,000 distinct CDR3 sequences, approximately 95% seen once. The sequence derives from a human donor with Susac syndrome. This sequence joins TRBV5-4 and TRBJ2-1; TRBD2 matches at 9 bases. The specimen sequenced was CD8+ T cells from PBMCs. This CDR3 is CASSLDLAGNLSPSGEIYNEQFF. CDR3 coding DNA: TGTGCCAGCAGCTTGGATCTAGCGGGAAATCTTTCGCCGAGCGGGGAAATCTACAATGAGCAGTTCTTC.